This T cell receptor beta chain was recovered during a study of blood T cells in healthy people across ages. Findings of the study overall: The study regarded diversity estimates from one million T cells as underestimates.

Together with a sample-barcoded 5' primer, a J-beta primer mix was included in a second PCR lasting roughly 6 to 12 cycles. Tagging of each cDNA molecule was performed by a template-switch adaptor with 12 random nucleotides. From the 5' RACE reads, TCRdb called clonotypes with MiXCR, one entry per CDR3 protein. The sample holds about 1.6 million distinct CDR3 sequences, about 31% seen once. Ten milliliters was the volume of peripheral blood drawn from each donor. In germline, CDR1 is KGHSH, CDR2 LQKENI. This CDR3 comprises 13 residues. The V gene end was trimmed by 1 base and the J gene end by 7 bases; junction bases not matched to a gene: 3. A remark on this clonotype: Its antigen is still unknown.

The genes are TRBV18 and TRBJ1-2, with TRBD1 identical over 7 bases. Sequences were obtained from blood. This clonotype was obtained from a woman aged 25 to 39 in good health. CDR3 coding DNA: TGTGCCAGCTCACCACTACAGGGGACTGGCTACACCTTC. Its translation: CASSPLQGTGYTF.